The rows below give T cell receptor beta chains drawn from one sample of a study of blood T cell repertoires in COVID-19. Generated by immunoSEQ multiplex PCR, the TCRdb table keeps only in-frame clones and is missing some. The sample yields about 200,000 clones, 87% seen once. Sequenced input: peripheral blood. The receptors originated from a man in his sixties with active or convalescent COVID-19. The conserved cysteine and the conserved F or W are not part of the CDR3 here.

V gene,J gene,CDR3 protein
TRBV19,TRBJ1-6,ASSNPGTGGNSPLH
TRBV4-2,TRBJ2-1,ASSQGTGGNNEQF
TRBV18,TRBJ1-4,ASSSSQGAGEKLF
TRBV4-1,TRBJ2-7,ASSQETGNYEQY
TRBV6-5,TRBJ1-2,ASSYSGGPGGYT
TRBV18,TRBJ1-6,ASSPPTGGNSPLH
TRBV29-1,TRBJ1-1,SVGRRNTEAF
TRBV27,TRBJ2-6,ASSPMEGWAGANVLT
TRBV5-5,TRBJ2-7,ASSSGGRTSYEQY
TRBV2,TRBJ1-5,ASSRAGRVDQPQH
TRBV27,TRBJ2-7,ASSGQGGFYEQY
TRBV10-2,TRBJ1-5,ASSARGGDQPQH
TRBV5-1,TRBJ1-2,ASSSGGAEGYT
TRBV5-4,TRBJ1-3,ASSLLGNTIY
TRBV5-1,TRBJ2-2,ASSSQGRFGELF
TRBV6-6,TRBJ2-2,ASSYSVQTGELF
TRBV5-4,TRBJ2-3,ASSPSGGGNADTQY
TRBV4-1,TRBJ1-1,ASSQRDRDYTEAF